This passage covers 4 T cell receptor beta chains from one sample sequenced in a study of metastatic and nonmetastatic thyroid tumors. MiXCR re-clonotyped the PCR reads for TCRdb. The sample comprises about 30,000 clones, 35% of which are singletons, and roughly 22% rests with the top ten. Each patient went into thyroid surgery without having received any treatment. Sequencing was performed on tumor tissue. The receptors stem from a female donor with papillary thyroid cancer or a benign thyroid nodule (not recorded which). Some clones in this sample may be carry-over from other donors' samples.

The genes are TRBV28 and TRBJ2-7; D is uncertain. The CDR3 sequence is 15 residues long. Germline-derived CDR1 and CDR2 are MDHEN and SYDVKM. Trimming took 5 bases from V and 3 from J, leaving 17 bases between them. Here the CDR3 reads CASSPMTFQRYEQYF. CDR3 sequence (DNA): TGTGCCAGCAGTCCGATGACCTTCCAACGCTACGAGCAGTACTTC.

This clone has a handful of counts. The chain joins TRBV5-6 to TRBJ2-1; D remains ambiguous. CDR3 size: 13 residues. Germline CDR1 reads SGHDT; CDR2 reads YYEEEE. V lost 3 bases to trimming and J lost 10 bases, with 14 bases between them. The CDR3 spells CASSSEYGKEQFF. The CDR3 DNA sequence: TGTGCCAGCAGCTCGGAATATGGAAAGGAGCAGTTCTTC.

The rearrangement uses TRBV7-8 and TRBJ2-1; 11 bases agree with TRBD2. The germline CDR1 and CDR2 sequences are SGHVS and FQNEAQ. The junction had 3 bases not matched to a gene; V was cut back by 2 bases and J by 0 bases. This CDR3 has 17 residues. DNA for the CDR3: TGTGCCAGCAGCTTATTCACTAGCGGGAGCTCCTACAATGAGCAGTTCTTC. Its translation is CASSLFTSGSSYNEQFF.

The chain uses TRBV6-1 and TRBJ1-2, with 9 bases identical to TRBD1. The CDR3 sequence is 14 residues long. CDR1 and CDR2 from the germline V gene are MNHNS and SASEGT. V was clipped by 7 bases and J by 7 bases; unmatched bases: 10. This CDR3 is CASKRQGGEAGYTF. The CDR3 DNA follows: TGTGCCAGCAAAAGACAGGGGGGAGAGGCTGGCTACACCTTC.